Shown below are 24 T cell receptor beta chains from a single sample sequenced in a study of T cell responses to AZD1222 COVID-19 vaccine. TCRdb keeps only in-frame clones here, not all; method: immunoSEQ multiplex PCR. The sample has about 140,000 clones; more than 75% are singletons. This sample comprised peripheral blood, obtained 28 days after the second AZD1222 dose. The receptors were gathered from an adult who received the AZD1222 COVID-19 vaccine.

The chain combines TRBV3-1 (or the pseudogene TRBV3-2) with TRBJ2-4; TRBD2 might be the D (5 bases). Germline lookup yields CDR1 LGHDT and CDR2 YNNKEL (reference sequence). The V end was cut by 0 bases, the J end by 3 bases, with 6 bases between. The CDR3 is made up of 14 amino acids. The CDR3 DNA follows: TGTGCCAGCAGCCAAGAGGAGGACAAAAACATTCAGTACTTC. Amino acids: CASSQEEDKNIQYF.

The chain combines TRBV5-1 with TRBJ2-3; D is unclear. V lost 1 base and J lost 0, with 6 bases in between. The germline CDR1 and CDR2 sequences are SGHRS and YFSETQ. This CDR3 is built from 14 residues. The CDR3 loop reads CASSLTTSTDTQYF. Written as DNA, the CDR3 is TGCGCCAGCAGCTTGACGACTAGCACAGATACGCAGTATTTT. The full variable domain, its missing parts supplied by reference TRBV5-1 and TRBJ2-3, is KAGVTQTPRYLIKTRGQQVTLSCSPISGHRSVSWYQQTPGQGLQFLFEYFSETQRNKGNFPGRFSGRQFSNSRSEMNVSTLELGDSALYLCASSLTTSTDTQYFGPGTRLTVL.

This chain links TRBV4-1 with TRBJ2-1, with TRBD1 identical over 8 bases. The CDR3 is made up of 19 amino acids. V shed 1 base and J 0 bases; nucleotides not matched to a gene: 11. Germline CDR1 reads MGHRA; CDR2 reads YSYEKL. In DNA, the CDR3 is TGCGCCAGCAGCCAAGGAAGGGGGAGGACAGGGAGCTCCTACAATGAGCAGTTCTTC. Translated, it gives CASSQGRGRTGSSYNEQFF.

The gene calls are TRBV5-5 and TRBJ1-2, with TRBD1 as a possible D gene (6 bases). In germline, CDR1 is SGHKS, CDR2 YYEKEE (reference sequence). This CDR3 has 17 residues. Trimming cost V 7 bases and J 3 bases, with 25 bases left between them. The CDR3 spells CASYPMGTSLSDYGYTF. The CDR3, as DNA: TGTGCCAGCTATCCAATGGGGACATCCCTCTCGGACTATGGCTACACCTTC.

The chain recombines TRBV7-9 with TRBJ1-4, with no clear D. The length of the CDR3 is 15 residues. The germline CDR1 and CDR2 sequences are SEHNR and FQNEAQ (reference sequence). V lost 1 base to trimming and J lost 7 bases, with 13 bases between them. The CDR3 bases are TGTGCCAGCAGCTTAGTTGGTACTCTTGCTGAAAAACTGTTTTTT. As protein: CASSLVGTLAEKLFF.

The genes are TRBV29-1 and TRBJ1-2; D might be TRBD1 (5 bases). Germline-derived CDR1 and CDR2 are SQVTM and ANQGSEA. V was shortened by 3 bases and J by 6 bases, with 11 bases between the two germline ends. The CDR3 covers 12 residues. The CDR3 is CSVERGLHGYTF. CDR3 sequence (DNA): TGCAGCGTTGAGCGGGGCCTCCATGGCTACACCTTC.

The chain's CDR3 is CASSLWGFGYTF. The CDR3 nucleotides read TGTGCCAGCAGCTTATGGGGGTTTGGCTACACCTTC. J is TRBJ1-2 and V is TRBV5-6, with a possible D match to TRBD1 (5 bases). Germline CDR1 SGHDT, CDR2 YYEEEE. The CDR3 is 12 residues long. Trimming pared 2 bases from V and 7 bases from J, leaving 9 bases between.

This chain links TRBV18 with TRBJ2-7, with D possibly being TRBD1 (5 bases). Germline assignment: CDR1 KGHSH and CDR2 LQKENI. The CDR3 contains 15 residues. The V and J ends lost 2 bases and 4 bases respectively, with 15 bases between them. CDR3 coding DNA: TGTGCCAGCTCACCATTGGAACAGGTGATATACGAGCAGTACTTC. Translation: CASSPLEQVIYEQYF.

V and J are TRBV7-9 and TRBJ2-1; D may be TRBD1 or TRBD2 (6 bases each). V was shortened by 4 bases and J by 7 bases, with 11 bases between the two germline ends. Germline loops: CDR1 SEHNR, CDR2 FQNEAQ (reference sequence). CDR3 length: 13 amino acids. CDR3 loop: CASSSRGGNEQFF. DNA for the CDR3: TGTGCCAGCAGCTCCAGAGGGGGGAATGAGCAGTTCTTC.

This chain uses TRBV7-9 with TRBJ1-6, with D unresolved. V shed 6 bases and J shed 9 bases, with 6 bases lying between them. Germline values: CDR1 SEHNR, CDR2 FQNEAQ (reference sequence). The CDR3 is 11 residues long. The CDR3: CASSRFSPLHF. Here the CDR3 DNA reads TGTGCCAGCAGTAGATTTTCACCCCTCCACTTT.

The rearrangement uses TRBV27 and TRBJ1-6; no clear D. Germline V lookup: CDR1 MNHEY, CDR2 SMNVEV (reference sequence). CDR3 size: 18 residues. With 5 bases removed from V and 2 bases from J, the gap between germline ends came to 19 bases. The CDR3 DNA follows: TGTGCCAGCAGTCCTATAGACTCCGCCTGGCCCTATAATTCACCCCTCCACTTT. Amino acid sequence: CASSPIDSAWPYNSPLHF.

V usage is TRBV12-3 or TRBV12-4 and J usage is TRBJ1-2; no reliable D call. The CDR3 sequence is 13 residues long. With 5 bases removed from V and 0 bases from J, the gap between germline ends came to 7 bases. In DNA form, the CDR3 reads TGTGCCAGCAGTGAATACGCTAACTATGGCTACACCTTC. This gives the protein CASSEYANYGYTF.

The chain is built from TRBV7-9 and TRBJ2-3; D perhaps matches TRBD1 (6 bases). The CDR3 is 15 amino acids. Between the trimmed V and J ends, which lost 5 bases and 2 bases, there was a span of 14 bases. CDR1 SEHNR and CDR2 FQNEAQ come from the germline V gene (reference sequence). DNA of the CDR3: TGTGCCAGCAGCCCTGGACAGACCTCCACAGATACGCAGTATTTT. It encodes CASSPGQTSTDTQYF.

CDR3 DNA sequence: TGCGCCAGCAGCTTGGCGGGAGCTAGCACAGATACGCAGTATTTT. Protein: CASSLAGASTDTQYF. The J gene is TRBJ2-3, the V gene TRBV5-1, with a possible D match to TRBD2 (6 bases). The CDR3 has 15 residues. V lost 0 bases and J 0 bases, leaving 8 bases between the germline ends. CDR1 SGHRS and CDR2 YFSETQ come from the germline V gene.

The chain employs TRBV28 and TRBJ1-2; D may be TRBD1 (6 bases). The germline V and J ends were trimmed by 2 bases and 5 bases, with 15 bases remaining between them. Germline CDR1 and CDR2: MDHEN and SYDVKM. The CDR3 has 15 amino acids. The CDR3 nucleotides are TGTGCCAGCAGTTTAGAACAGGGTACTGGGTATGGCTACACCTTC. This encodes CASSLEQGTGYGYTF.

The chain links TRBV15 to TRBJ1-1; D is undetermined. Germline loops: CDR1 LNHNV, CDR2 YYDKDF (reference sequence). V was pared by 3 bases and J by 0 bases, with 5 bases between. The CDR3 has 13 amino acids. CDR3: CATSSGLNTEAFF. CDR3 coding DNA: TGTGCCACCAGCAGTGGATTGAACACTGAAGCTTTCTTT.

The rearrangement links TRBV27 to TRBJ2-2; D possibly matches TRBD1 or TRBD2 (5 bases each). With 7 bases removed from V and 6 bases from J, the gap between germline ends came to 12 bases. CDR1 is MNHEY, CDR2 SMNVEV, per germline (reference sequence). This CDR3 comprises 13 residues. In nucleotides, the CDR3 is TGTGCCAGCACCGGGACGATGGCCGGGGAGCTGTTTTTT. This gives the protein CASTGTMAGELFF.

The J gene is TRBJ1-2, the V gene TRBV30; maybe TRBD1 (5 bases). V lost 0 bases and J 4 bases, leaving 18 bases between the germline ends. This CDR3 region has 16 residues. Germline V gives CDR1 GTSNPN, CDR2 SVGIG (reference sequence). CDR3 protein: CAWSVPPRDRTYGYTF. The CDR3 nucleotides read TGTGCCTGGAGTGTACCCCCCCGTGACAGAACCTATGGCTACACCTTC.

V gene TRBV21-1 combines with J gene TRBJ1-2; no check of the table's D call, TRBD1, against the DNA was made. TRBV21-1 is designated a pseudogene. CDR3 length: 12 amino acids. The CDR3 DNA follows: TGTGCCAGCAGCGCGACAGGAGATGGCTACACCTTC. Its protein product is CASSATGDGYTF.

This chain links TRBV20-1 with TRBJ2-5; a possible D gene is TRBD1 (5 bases). V was trimmed by 2 bases and J by 5 bases, leaving 6 bases between them. The germline V gene encodes CDR1 DFQATT and CDR2 SNEGSKA (reference sequence). This CDR3 has 11 residues. The CDR3, as DNA: TGCAGTGCTAGACAGGGTGAGACCCAGTACTTC. It yields the protein CSARQGETQYF.

The rearrangement links TRBV6-5 to TRBJ1-2, with 9 nucleotides matching TRBD1. V dropped 6 bases and J dropped 6; count of bases not matched to a gene: 5. In germline, CDR1 is MNHEY, CDR2 SVGAGI. The CDR3 sequence is 13 residues long. The CDR3 loop reads CASRPGQGDGYTF. CDR3 DNA: TGTGCCAGCAGACCGGGACAGGGCGATGGCTACACCTTC.

This chain joins TRBV7-3 and TRBJ2-3; TRBD2 is a possible D gene (6 bases). Germline values: CDR1 SGHTA, CDR2 FQGTGA. The V end lost 4 bases, the J end lost 1 base, and 15 bases lay between the germline ends. The CDR3 length is 16 residues. CDR3: CASSYQSGSGTDTQYF. For the CDR3, the DNA is TGTGCCAGCAGCTACCAGAGCGGGTCCGGCACAGATACGCAGTATTTT.

Only a few counts were recorded for this clone. The chain has TRBV5-1 and TRBJ1-3; no firm D call. Trimming pared 0 bases from V and 3 bases from J, leaving 7 bases between. Germline V gives CDR1 SGHRS, CDR2 YFSETQ. This CDR3 has 14 residues. DNA for the CDR3: TGCGCCAGCAGCTTGGACGGGAGTGGAAACACCATATATTTT. This sequence encodes CASSLDGSGNTIYF.

The genes are TRBV30 and TRBJ2-7; 10 bases line up with TRBD1. J gave up 9 bases and V 5 bases, and 7 bases lay outside the gene matches. Germline V gene lookup returns CDR1 GTSNPN and CDR2 SVGIG (reference sequence). This CDR3 region has 12 residues. The CDR3 DNA reads as TGTGCCTGGCGGGACAGGGGTTTAGGGCAGTACTTC. Residues: CAWRDRGLGQYF.